This entry describes one T cell receptor (beta chain). Its antigen is not identified. The sample is drawn from a study of shared clonotypes between healthy human individuals. Broader study findings: Among donors, sharing of clonotypes was expected to be affected by sequencing depth.

Naive CD8 isolation took CD45RO-negative cells positively selected for CCR7 and excluded terminally differentiated effector memory CD45RA+ cells. Germline CDR1 and CDR2: SGHDT and YYEEEE. With V trimmed by 2 bases and J by 8 bases, 10 bases remained unmatched. The CDR3 extends over 15 amino acids. Per the original data handling: Owing to the provision of junction-only sequences devoid of quality scores by immunoSEQ, filtering differed. Profiled with immunoSEQ multiplex PCR; TCRdb holds only in-frame clones, not every one. The DNA gave D and trimming, while V, J and clone size come from that table. The top ten hold 1.5% to 2% of the sample, which has around 1.9 million clones, approximately 94% seen once.

This TCR derives from a man aged 18 to 29 in good health. Some clones in this sample may be carry-over from other donors' samples. This sequence joins TRBV5-6 and TRBJ2-3; 8 nucleotides match TRBD2. Sequenced: naive CD8+ T cells from PBMCs. The CDR3, as DNA: TGTGCCAGCAGCTTCGGCCGGAGCGGGGGCACTACGCAGTATTTT. Translated, it gives CASSFGRSGGTTQYF.